Shown below are 28 T cell receptor beta chains from a single sample sequenced in a study of T cells in Graves' hyperthyroidism and ophthalmopathy (dated by TCRdb to the late 2010s). Library preparation was by multiplex PCR. TCRdb lists the instrument as Illumina HiSeq 2000. Amplification of TCR beta CDR3 regions was carried out from RNA transcripts. The first round of RT-PCR for the TCR CDR3 was performed with the HTBI primer set and the Qiagen OneStep RT-PCR kit. TCRdb reanalyzed the raw reads on its own, using fastp at Q25 for trimming and MiXCR for clone calling, and kept in-frame beta chains. Rows are combined by CDR3 protein, so each entry shows the most common genes and DNA. The sample has hundreds of thousands of distinct CDR3 sequences on record, less than 45% of them singletons. The ten most abundant clones make up 6.5% to 9% of the sample. The sequencing sample was made of peripheral blood or thyroid tissue (not recorded which). The receptors stem from an adult man with Graves' disease, either hyperthyroidism or ophthalmopathy (not recorded which).

As for this clonotype: This sequence may be a read error, since a much larger clone differs from it by one base. This sequence joins TRBV6-1 and TRBJ2-5; 9 bases map to TRBD2. Trimming cost V 2 bases and J 4 bases; bases outside gene matches: 5. The CDR3 contains 15 residues. The germline CDR1 and CDR2 sequences are MNHNS and SASEGT. Written as DNA, the CDR3 is TGTGCCAGCAGTGAAATAGCGGGAGTGGGAGAGACCCAGTACTTC. Protein product: CASSEIAGVGETQYF.

This chain links TRBV29-1 with TRBJ2-7; 11 nucleotides match TRBD2. Germline V gene sequence: CDR1 SQVTM, CDR2 ANQGSEA. The CDR3 extends over 14 amino acids. V was pared by 2 bases and J by 5 bases, with 5 bases of the junction left unmatched. For the CDR3, the DNA is TGCAGCGTTGAAACTAGCGGGAGTACCGACGAGCAGTACTTC. Translation gives CSVETSGSTDEQYF.

A word on this clonotype: Being one base from a much bigger clone, this may be a read error. V and J are TRBV7-2 and TRBJ1-3; D is unresolved. The ends were cut back, 3 bases at V and 7 bases at J, with 10 bases in the middle. Germline V gene lookup returns CDR1 SGHTA and CDR2 FQGNSA. The CDR3 has 13 amino acids. Written as DNA, the CDR3 is TGTGCCAGCAGCTTCCTTTTGGCGAACACCATATATTTT. Translated: CASSFLLANTIYF.

The chain combines TRBV5-1 with TRBJ1-4, with no clear D. V lost 0 bases and J 8 bases, leaving 8 bases between the germline ends. The CDR3 covers 13 residues. In germline, CDR1 is SGHRS, CDR2 YFSETQ. This CDR3 reads CASSLAQDEKLFF. In DNA form, the CDR3 reads TGCGCCAGCAGCTTGGCGCAGGACGAAAAACTGTTTTTT. The variable domain in full, with the rest retrieved from reference TRBV5-1 and TRBJ1-4, is KAGVTQTPRYLIKTRGQQVTLSCSPISGHRSVSWYQQTPGQGLQFLFEYFSETQRNKGNFPGRFSGRQFSNSRSEMNVSTLELGDSALYLCASSLAQDEKLFFGSGTQLSVL.

This chain uses TRBV10-3 with TRBJ2-5; 7 nucleotides agree with TRBD1. The CDR3 has 11 residues. The trim removed 4 bases at V and 9 bases at J, leaving 2 bases unmatched. The germline V gene encodes CDR1 ENHRY and CDR2 SYGVKD. The CDR3 nucleotides are TGTGCCATCAGTGTCACAGGGGCCCAGTACTTC. This sequence encodes CAISVTGAQYF.

Points on this clonotype: The CDR3 does not close with the conserved phenylalanine or tryptophan, likely indicating a read error. The rearrangement joins TRBV7-2 to TRBJ1-2, with D perhaps TRBD1 (6 bases). The CDR3 consists of 16 residues. Germline CDR1 SGHTA, CDR2 FQGNSA. CDR3 loop: CASSQDLWAGAYGYTL. CDR3 coding DNA: TGCGCCAGCAGCCAGGACCTCTGGGCAGGGGCCTATGGCTACACCCTC.

This clonotype was recorded many times. The chain uses TRBV10-3 and TRBJ2-7; 8 bases fit TRBD1. CDR3 length: 14 amino acids. Unmatched junction bases numbered 2, after V lost 2 bases and J lost 2 bases. Germline V lookup: CDR1 ENHRY, CDR2 SYGVKD. This CDR3 reads CAISEGGQAYEQYF. The CDR3 DNA follows: TGTGCCATCAGTGAGGGGGGACAGGCCTACGAGCAGTACTTC.

In its sample, this clonotype was seen many times. The chain joins TRBV7-8 to TRBJ1-4; 7 bases line up with TRBD1. There are 17 residues in the CDR3. The V and J ends lost 4 bases and 4 bases, in that order; junction bases with no gene match: 12. In germline, CDR1 is SGHVS, CDR2 FQNEAQ. The DNA of the CDR3 is TGTGCCAGCAGCTCGGGGACAGCTGTCGCTCGTAATGAAAAACTGTTTTTT. Its protein is CASSSGTAVARNEKLFF.

There are many counts of this clonotype. The gene calls are TRBV2 and TRBJ2-7; 7 nucleotides line up with TRBD2. Germline V gene sequence: CDR1 SNHLY, CDR2 FYNNEI. After removal of 6 bases from V and 3 bases from J, the junction contained 2 bases not matched to a gene. The CDR3 covers 12 residues. CDR3 protein: CASRGGIYEQYF. Here the CDR3 DNA reads TGTGCCAGCAGGGGGGGGATCTACGAGCAGTACTTC.

This clonotype was picked up a small number of times. The rearrangement uses TRBV2 and TRBJ1-2, with no clear D. The CDR3 covers 11 residues. The V gene's germline CDR1 is SNHLY and CDR2 FYNNEI. Trimming removed 10 bases from V and 2 bases from J, with 8 bases in between. This CDR3 is CATGGNYGYTF. The CDR3 DNA reads TGTGCCACCGGAGGGAACTATGGCTACACCTTC.

This chain joins TRBV5-1 and TRBJ2-2; no clear D gene. Germline V lookup: CDR1 SGHRS, CDR2 YFSETQ. V gave up 0 bases and J gave up 3 bases, with 9 bases separating them. The CDR3 loop spans 15 amino acids. CDR3 residues: CASSLGRQYTGELFF. The CDR3 nucleotides are TGCGCCAGCAGCTTGGGCCGGCAGTACACCGGGGAGCTGTTTTTT.

This chain joins TRBV10-3 and TRBJ2-2; 12 nucleotides line up with TRBD1. There are 15 residues in the CDR3. Germline CDR1 reads ENHRY; CDR2 reads SYGVKD. With V trimmed by 11 bases and J by 1 base, 5 bases remained unmatched. The CDR3 spells CAAGQGAQNTGELFF. In DNA form, the CDR3 reads TGTGCCGCGGGACAGGGGGCGCAGAACACCGGGGAGCTGTTTTTT.

This clonotype appeared many times. The chain employs TRBV15 and TRBJ1-2; D is possibly TRBD1 (5 bases). V was clipped by 1 base and J by 7 bases, with 16 bases between them. Per the germline V gene, CDR1 is LNHNV and CDR2 is YYDKDF (reference sequence). CDR3 size: 15 residues. This CDR3 is CATSRGGALASGYTF. In DNA form, the CDR3 reads TGTGCCACCAGCAGAGGTGGGGCCCTGGCATCTGGCTACACCTTC.

The chain uses TRBV7-8 and TRBJ1-1; D uncertain. The V gene's germline CDR1 is SGHVS and CDR2 FQNEAQ. V shed 5 bases and J shed 0 bases, with 13 bases lying between them. The CDR3 loop spans 15 amino acids. CDR3 region: CASSTRPPMNTEAFF. The CDR3 coding sequence is TGTGCCAGCAGCACAAGACCCCCCATGAACACTGAAGCTTTCTTT. The entire variable domain, with the rest obtained from reference TRBV7-8 and TRBJ1-1, is as follows: GAGVSQSPRYKVAKRGQDVALRCDPISGHVSLFWYQQALGQGPEFLTYFQNEAQLDKSGLPSDRFFAERPEGSVSTLKIQRTQQEDSAVYLCASSTRPPMNTEAFFGQGTRLTVV.

This clonotype showed up many times. J is TRBJ2-7 and V is TRBV7-8, with unresolved D. Trimming pared 1 base from V and 3 bases from J, leaving 10 bases between. Germline V gene data show CDR1 as SGHVS and CDR2 as FQNEAQ. CDR3 size: 14 residues. CDR3 residues: CASSLEGPRYEQYF. The CDR3, as DNA: TGTGCCAGCAGCTTAGAGGGCCCTCGCTACGAGCAGTACTTC.

The chain recombines TRBV7-6 with TRBJ2-5, with TRBD1 matching over 10 bases. Per the germline V gene, CDR1 is SGHVS and CDR2 is FNYEAQ. The length of the CDR3 is 15 residues. The junction had 8 bases not matched to a gene; V was cut back by 5 bases and J by 5 bases. The CDR3 bases are TGTGCCAGCAGCGGGACAGGGGCCACCGGGGAGACCCAGTACTTC. The encoded protein is CASSGTGATGETQYF. Full variable domain (missing parts from reference TRBV7-6 and TRBJ2-5): GAGVSQSPRYKVTKRGQDVALRCDPISGHVSLYWYRQALGQGPEFLTYFNYEAQQDKSGLPNDRFSAERPEGSISTLTIQRTEQRDSAMYRCASSGTGATGETQYFGPGTRLLVL.

This chain joins TRBV7-9 and TRBJ2-5; 12 bases are a match to TRBD2. The CDR3 contains 14 residues. J lost 3 bases, V lost 4 bases, and 0 bases had no gene match. The germline V gene has CDR1 SEHNR and CDR2 FQNEAQ (reference sequence). Written as DNA, the CDR3 is TGTGCCAGCAGCTGGACTAGCGGGGAAGAGACCCAGTACTTC. Its translation is CASSWTSGEETQYF.

V gene TRBV20-1 combines with J gene TRBJ2-5, with 11 bases aligning to TRBD2. The CDR3 length is 15 residues. Germline loops: CDR1 DFQATT, CDR2 SNEGSKA (reference sequence). V was clipped by 1 base and J by 4 bases; unmatched bases: 5. CDR3 amino acids: CSARALAGDLETQYF. As DNA, the CDR3 is TGCAGTGCTAGAGCACTAGCGGGGGATTTAGAGACCCAGTACTTC.

The gene calls are TRBV28 and TRBJ2-5; 12 positions agree with TRBD1. The germline gives CDR1 MDHEN, CDR2 SYDVKM. CDR3 length: 16 residues. After removal of 2 bases from V and 2 bases from J, the junction contained 3 bases not matched to a gene. The CDR3 region is CASSLPGQGAQETQYF. CDR3 in DNA: TGTGCCAGCAGTTTACCGGGACAGGGGGCGCAAGAGACCCAGTACTTC.

The chain has TRBV25-1 and TRBJ2-5; 8 nucleotides line up with TRBD2. Per germline, CDR1 MGHDK and CDR2 SYGVNS. This CDR3 has 17 amino acids. V lost 4 bases to trimming and J lost 5 bases; unmatched junction nucleotides: 15. This CDR3 is CASSARVLSGRAETQYF. The DNA for the CDR3 is TGTGCCAGCAGTGCTAGGGTCCTAAGCGGGAGAGCTGAGACCCAGTACTTC.

The chain is built from TRBV2 and TRBJ1-5; a possible D gene is TRBD1 (5 bases). V lost 5 bases, J lost 4 bases, and 12 bases lay in between. The CDR3 is 14 residues long. Germline-derived CDR1 and CDR2 are SNHLY and FYNNEI. The CDR3 nucleotides are TGTGCCAGCAGTTTAGCCAGGGAGAATCAGCCCCAGCATTTT. Protein sequence: CASSLARENQPQHF.

This clonotype was picked up many times. The chain joins TRBV24-1 to TRBJ1-4; the D is unclear. This CDR3 spans 13 amino acids. Trimming stripped 3 bases from V and 5 bases from J, with 6 bases between. Germline assignment: CDR1 KGHDR and CDR2 SFDVKD. As DNA, the CDR3 is TGTGCCACCAGTGATGCCGTAAATGAAAAACTGTTTTTT. Encoded protein: CATSDAVNEKLFF.

This clonotype came up many times. The J gene is TRBJ2-7, the V gene TRBV20-1; the D is unclear. V was pared by 3 bases and J by 6 bases, with 9 bases between. CDR3 length: 11 amino acids. Germline assignment: CDR1 DFQATT and CDR2 SNEGSKA (reference sequence). CDR3 amino acids: CSASKGIEQYF. The CDR3 region has the DNA TGCAGTGCTAGTAAAGGGATCGAGCAGTACTTC.

The J gene is TRBJ1-2, the V gene TRBV9, with D perhaps matching TRBD1 (6 bases). This CDR3 spans 14 amino acids. V was pared by 4 bases and J by 2 bases, with 12 bases between. The germline CDR1 and CDR2 sequences are SGDLS and YYNGEE. Here the CDR3 reads CASSQSQGNYGYTF. The CDR3 bases are TGTGCCAGCAGCCAATCTCAGGGGAACTATGGCTACACCTTC.

This clonotype has just a few counts. The V and J genes are TRBV6-5 and TRBJ1-4; D may be TRBD1 (5 bases). V was cut by 4 bases and J by 3 bases, with 9 bases left in between. Germline assignment: CDR1 MNHEY and CDR2 SVGAGI. The CDR3 length is 14 residues. The CDR3 region is CASSSGEANEKLFF. The CDR3 coding sequence is TGTGCCAGCAGTTCGGGGGAAGCTAATGAAAAACTGTTTTTT.

This clonotype has only a few counts. The V call is TRBV7-9, the J call TRBJ1-4, with 11 bases that match TRBD1. V shed 10 bases, J shed 5 bases, and the junction held 12 bases outside the gene matches. There are 16 residues in the CDR3. Germline CDR1 SEHNR, CDR2 FQNEAQ (reference sequence). The CDR3 loop reads CATWMDRDRGNEKLFF. The CDR3 region has the DNA TGTGCCACCTGGATGGACCGGGACAGGGGGAATGAAAAACTGTTTTTT.

This clonotype was detected a few times. This sequence joins TRBV20-1 and TRBJ2-5; D is possibly TRBD2 (6 bases). Trimming stripped 1 base from V and 0 bases from J, with 12 bases between. The CDR3 is 15 amino acids. CDR1 is DFQATT and CDR2 is SNEGSKA in the germline V gene (reference sequence). The CDR3 DNA follows: TGCAGTGCTAGAGCGCCGGAGGGGTACCAAGAGACCCAGTACTTC. It translates to CSARAPEGYQETQYF.

This clonotype was seen many times. V is TRBV25-1 and J is TRBJ1-3, with 7 bases fitting TRBD1. The CDR3 runs 15 residues. CDR1 MGHDK and CDR2 SYGVNS come from the germline V gene. V gave up 4 bases and J gave up 0 bases; unmatched junction bases: 3. The DNA of the CDR3 is TGTGCCAGCAGTGCCGCAGGGGGCTCTGGAAACACCATATATTTT. Translating gives CASSAAGGSGNTIYF.